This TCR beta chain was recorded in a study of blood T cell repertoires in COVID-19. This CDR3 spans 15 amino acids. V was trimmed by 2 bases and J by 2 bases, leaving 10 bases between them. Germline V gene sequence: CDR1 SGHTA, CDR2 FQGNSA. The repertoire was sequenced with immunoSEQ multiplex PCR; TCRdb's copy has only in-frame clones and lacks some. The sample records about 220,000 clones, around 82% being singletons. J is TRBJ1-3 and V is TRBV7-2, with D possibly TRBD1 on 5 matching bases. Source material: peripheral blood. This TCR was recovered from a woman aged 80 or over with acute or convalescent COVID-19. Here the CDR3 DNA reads TGTGCCAGCAGCTTATCGACAGCGACTGGAAACACCATATATTTT. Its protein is CASSLSTATGNTIYF.